Shown below are 20 T cell receptor beta chains from a single sample sequenced in a study of human T cells and chemical hapten exposure. The time point denotes: patch test 1, 2 weeks after DPC sensitization. Stated treatment: therapeutic diphenylcyclopropenone sensitization with weekly scalp DPC. TCRdb reprocessed the RACE reads via MiXCR and lists one record per CDR3 protein. The data contain 85,000 to 100,000 distinct CDR3 sequences, 12% of them seen just once; the ten biggest clones take up 2.1%. The source was whole blood, collected in connection with sensitization to the hapten diphenylcyclopropenone (DPC). Every receptor here comes from a woman aged 40 to 50 with alopecia areata. Some clones in this sample may be carry-over from other donors' samples.

This clonotype was seen more than once but under ten times. The rearrangement links TRBV18 to TRBJ1-5; no firm D call. V lost 3 bases, J lost 3 bases, and 9 bases lay in between. Germline CDR1 and CDR2: KGHSH and LQKENI. CDR3 size: 14 residues. CDR3 amino acids: CASSPEAVNQPQHF. CDR3 coding DNA: TGTGCCAGCTCACCCGAGGCAGTCAATCAGCCCCAGCATTTT. The entire variable domain, with the rest obtained from reference TRBV18 and TRBJ1-5, is as follows: NAGVMQNPRHLVRRRGQEARLRCSPMKGHSHVYWYRQLPEEGLKFMVYLQKENIIDESGMPKERFSAEFPKEGPSILRIQQVVRGDSAAYFCASSPEAVNQPQHFGDGTRLSIL.

In DNA, the CDR3 is TGTGCCAGCAGGGAAGGGACAGACATGAACACTGAAGCTTTCTTT. Translation: CASREGTDMNTEAFF. The gene calls are TRBV28 and TRBJ1-1, with 7 bases lining up with TRBD1. CDR1 and CDR2 (germline): MDHEN, SYDVKM. V lost 6 bases, J lost 0 bases, and 7 bases stayed unmatched. The CDR3 loop spans 15 amino acids.

This chain connects TRBV27 to TRBJ2-2; TRBD2 matches 12 bases. Germline V gives CDR1 MNHEY, CDR2 SMNVEV (reference sequence). The CDR3 has 20 amino acids. V lost 0 bases and J lost 7; bases outside the gene matches: 15. DNA of the CDR3: TGTGCCAGCAGTTTATCGAGACCACTAGCGGGAGGATTTAACTACGGGGAGCTGTTTTTT. This codes for CASSLSRPLAGGFNYGELFF.

This clonotype was found a few times. The gene calls are TRBV28 and TRBJ2-1; D remains unclear. The CDR3 is 12 amino acids. Trimming shortened V by 1 base and J by 8 bases, and 6 bases separated the two germline ends. Germline V gene sequence: CDR1 MDHEN, CDR2 SYDVKM. The CDR3 region has the DNA TGTGCCAGCAGTTTATTCCCCTATGAGCAGTTCTTC. It encodes CASSLFPYEQFF.

The CDR3 DNA sequence: TGCAGCGTTGAGGGGTGGTACAATGAGCAGTTCTTC. It yields the protein CSVEGWYNEQFF. The chain uses TRBV29-1 and TRBJ2-1; D unresolved. V was clipped by 3 bases and J by 4 bases, with 7 bases between them. This CDR3 region has 12 residues. Germline V gene data show CDR1 as SQVTM and CDR2 as ANQGSEA.

In its sample, this clonotype was seen many times. This CDR3 is CAWSVLEDEQFF. As DNA, the CDR3 is TGTGCCTGGAGTGTCTTAGAGGATGAGCAGTTCTTC. This chain joins TRBV30 and TRBJ2-1; D not certain. This CDR3 has 12 residues. The ends were cut back, 0 bases at V and 8 bases at J, with 8 bases in the middle. The germline V gene encodes CDR1 GTSNPN and CDR2 SVGIG (reference sequence).

In its sample, this clonotype was seen a few times. The V gene is TRBV7-2, the J gene TRBJ2-4, with a weak D call TRBD1 (6 bases). V was pared by 7 bases and J by 2 bases, with 12 bases between. The germline V gene encodes CDR1 SGHTA and CDR2 FQGNSA. CDR3 length: 14 amino acids. Here the CDR3 reads CASTQDSSKNIQYF. CDR3 sequence (DNA): TGTGCCAGCACCCAGGACAGTTCCAAAAACATTCAGTACTTC.

This clonotype appeared a few times. The V call is TRBV6-2 or TRBV6-3, the J call TRBJ1-5, with a weak D call TRBD1 (5 bases). Trimming removed 8 bases from V and 6 bases from J, with 11 bases in between. Germline lookup yields CDR1 MNHEY and CDR2 SVGEGT. The CDR3 is 12 amino acids. This CDR3 is CASGGGSQPQHF. The DNA of the CDR3 is TGTGCCAGCGGGGGGGGAAGTCAGCCCCAGCATTTT.

This chain connects TRBV5-1 to TRBJ1-4, with a weak D call TRBD1 (6 bases). This CDR3 contains 14 residues. Deletions cut 3 bases from V and 7 bases from J, with 13 bases between. Germline V gene sequence: CDR1 SGHRS, CDR2 YFSETQ. The CDR3 here is CASSSSTGTEKLFF. The CDR3 region has the DNA TGCGCCAGCAGCTCCTCGACAGGAACTGAAAAACTGTTTTTT.

This clonotype has a handful of counts. The chain couples TRBV11-2 to TRBJ1-2; TRBD1 aligns across 10 bases. CDR1 SGHAT and CDR2 FQNNGV come from the germline V gene. The CDR3 is made up of 14 amino acids. V trimming: 5 bases; J trimming: 2 bases; junction bases outside the gene matches: 2. CDR3 sequence (DNA): TGTGCCAGCAGCCCGGACAGGGGGAACTATGGCTACACCTTC. It is translated as CASSPDRGNYGYTF.

This clonotype was counted ten times or more. The chain links TRBV16 to TRBJ1-1, with D tentatively TRBD1 (6 bases). Germline CDR1 and CDR2: KGHSY and FQNENV. V lost 2 bases, J lost 3 bases, and 13 bases lay in between. The CDR3 length is 15 residues. CDR3 in DNA: TGTGCCAGCAGCCAAGGGGGGGCTAGGGACACTGAAGCTTTCTTT. The encoded protein is CASSQGGARDTEAFF.

CDR3: CASSSSAGGREFF. In DNA form, the CDR3 reads TGTGCCAGCAGTTCCTCAGCGGGAGGGCGAGAGTTCTTC. This sequence joins TRBV12-3 or TRBV12-4 and TRBJ2-1, with 10 bases aligning to TRBD2. V trimming: 4 bases; J trimming: 14 bases; junction bases outside the gene matches: 8. The length of the CDR3 is 13 residues.

The chain recombines TRBV25-1 with TRBJ1-4; D might be TRBD1 (5 bases). CDR3 length: 16 amino acids. The germline gives CDR1 MGHDK, CDR2 SYGVNS. Deletions cut 1 base from V and 8 bases from J, with 17 bases between. CDR3 loop: CASSEWGPTRDEKLFF. CDR3 bases: TGTGCCAGCAGTGAATGGGGACCGACCAGGGACGAAAAACTGTTTTTT. The whole variable domain, filled in from reference TRBV25-1 and TRBJ1-4, reads EADIYQTPRYLVIGTGKKITLECSQTMGHDKMYWYQQDPGMELHLIHYSYGVNSTEKGDLSSESTVSRIRTEHFPLTLESARPSHTSQYLCASSEWGPTRDEKLFFGSGTQLSVL.

The gene calls are TRBV7-8 and TRBJ1-3; 7 bases agree with TRBD1. This CDR3 region has 15 residues. Trimming at V came to 3 bases and at J to 0 bases, leaving 2 bases not matched to a gene. Germline V gene sequence: CDR1 SGHVS, CDR2 FQNEAQ. CDR3: CASSLGQLSGNTIYF. In nucleotides, the CDR3 is TGTGCCAGCAGCTTGGGACAGCTCTCTGGAAACACCATATATTTT. Drawing the rest from reference TRBV7-8 and TRBJ1-3, the complete variable domain is GAGVSQSPRYKVAKRGQDVALRCDPISGHVSLFWYQQALGQGPEFLTYFQNEAQLDKSGLPSDRFFAERPEGSVSTLKIQRTQQEDSAVYLCASSLGQLSGNTIYFGEGSWLTVV.

The table lists this clonotype with a few counts. The CDR3 here is CASSLVGGNQPQHF. CDR3 coding DNA: TGTGCCAGCAGCTTAGTAGGGGGCAATCAGCCCCAGCATTTT. This chain joins TRBV7-9 and TRBJ1-5, with D possibly TRBD1 on 5 matching bases. CDR3 length: 14 amino acids. In germline, CDR1 is SEHNR, CDR2 FQNEAQ (reference sequence). V shed 1 base and J shed 2 bases, with 6 bases lying between them.

The chain uses TRBV7-9 and TRBJ2-7, with D maybe TRBD2 (6 bases). Between the trimmed V and J ends, which lost 3 bases and 12 bases, there was a span of 18 bases. The germline V gene has CDR1 SEHNR and CDR2 FQNEAQ (reference sequence). This CDR3 is 13 amino acids long. The CDR3, as DNA: TGTGCCAGCAGCTTGCCTGGGGGAGGATTTCCGTACTTC. As protein: CASSLPGGGFPYF.

This chain connects TRBV7-3 to TRBJ1-2, with 9 bases lining up with TRBD1. The CDR3 is made up of 16 amino acids. V shed 5 bases and J 3 bases; nucleotides not matched to a gene: 10. From germline, CDR1 is SGHTA and CDR2 FQGTGA. This CDR3 reads CASSLDGTGPHYGYTF. The CDR3 bases are TGTGCCAGCAGCCTAGACGGGACAGGGCCTCACTATGGCTACACCTTC.

In the case of this clonotype: A single base separates this from a much larger clone, so it may be a read error. The chain carries TRBV7-2 and TRBJ2-3; D gene ambiguous. The CDR3 is made up of 13 amino acids. Germline V gene lookup returns CDR1 SGHTA and CDR2 FQGNSA. V was trimmed by 1 base and J by 6 bases, leaving 8 bases between them. CDR3 coding DNA: TGTGCCAGCAGCTTAGGGGGAATTGATACGCAGTATTTT. Amino acids: CASSLGGIDTQYF.

This clonotype was seen at least ten times. The chain joins TRBV7-9 to TRBJ2-1, with 12 nucleotides matching TRBD2. V lost 0 bases, J lost 1 base, and 4 bases stayed unmatched. The CDR3 runs 18 residues. Germline values: CDR1 SEHNR, CDR2 FQNEAQ (reference sequence). CDR3 loop: CASSLARTSGISYNEQFF. The CDR3 region has the DNA TGTGCCAGCAGCTTAGCGCGGACTAGCGGGATATCCTACAATGAGCAGTTCTTC.

This clonotype was recorded once. This chain links TRBV2 with TRBJ2-3; the D gene is possibly TRBD1 (6 bases). Germline V lookup: CDR1 SNHLY, CDR2 FYNNEI. The CDR3 runs to 14 residues. The V and J ends lost 6 bases and 6 bases respectively, with 16 bases between them. CDR3 nucleotides: TGTGCCAGCAGCGCAACCAATCAGGGGGATACGCAGTATTTT. Translating it yields CASSATNQGDTQYF.